Sequencing of this T cell receptor (beta chain) was carried out in a study of cytomegalovirus exposure and HLA in healthy donors. Study information: Across 350 to 500 genotyped donors, 81% landed in the Caucasian-associated ancestry cluster.

With 3 bases clipped from V and 1 base from J, the junction kept 3 bases outside the gene matches. The CDR3 sequence is 15 residues long. From germline, CDR1 is SGDLS and CDR2 YYNGEE. The PCR employed 60 Vbeta primers together with 13 Jbeta primers. Method: immunoSEQ multiplex PCR; TCRdb's copy keeps in-frame clones and lacks some. The table includes about 100,000 clones, around 80% detected once. A single count supports this clone. The antigen remains unidentified. Findings and limits, study-wide: Cytomegalovirus association was assigned to more than 150 TCR beta chains. A link between a missense DCLRE1C variant and TCR beta V- and J-gene trimming emerged from a later analysis. Donor immune exposure was known only as CMV serostatus.

This chain joins TRBV9 and TRBJ2-2; 7 bases map to TRBD1. Sequencing was carried out using PBMCs. This clonotype originated in a male donor in good health and CMV-seropositive. Here the CDR3 reads CASSERQGNTGELFF. The CDR3 DNA reads TGTGCCAGCAGCGAGAGACAGGGGAACACCGGGGAGCTGTTTTTT.